This TCR beta chain was captured by sequencing in a study of human T cells and chemical hapten exposure. As for the study in general: On about 2 cm by about 2 cm of upper inner arm skin, sensitization was performed with 2% DPC.

Individual cDNA molecules each carried unique molecular identifiers attached by the library. TCRdb fed the RACE reads into MiXCR, producing one record per CDR3 protein. This sample yields fewer than 200,000 distinct CDR3 sequences, of which approximately 29% are seen a single time; just under 3% belongs to the top ten. This CDR3 contains 16 residues. Trimming took off 3 bases at V and 2 bases at J, with 17 bases between the two ends. CDR1 and CDR2 (germline): SGDLS, YYNGEE. With regard to this clonotype: No antigen is known for it.

Points from the study as a whole: Sensitizing with DPC caused no change in TCRs above 1 in 1000 frequency.

Time point of the sample: pre-sensitization, week 0. Treatment given: therapeutic diphenylcyclopropenone sensitization with weekly scalp DPC. Sequencing used whole blood, obtained in connection with sensitization to the hapten diphenylcyclopropenone (DPC). The clonotype was recovered from a woman aged 25 to 39 with alopecia areata. Some clones in this sample may be carry-over from other donors' samples. This chain links TRBV9 with TRBJ1-2, with a weak D call TRBD1 (6 bases). CDR3 loop: CASSEGVGKSNYGYTF. Here the CDR3 DNA reads TGTGCCAGCAGCGAGGGGGTCGGGAAATCAAACTATGGCTACACCTTC.